These 7 T cell receptor beta chains came from one sample sequenced in a study of CD8+ T cells in alopecia areata. Treatment defined: oral pan-JAK inhibitor, 5-10 mg twice daily. Extracted RNA was reverse transcribed into cDNA, the sequencing template. Clones were sequenced by immunoSEQ multiplex PCR, and TCRdb holds only the in-frame ones, with some missing. This sample has some 190,000 clones, with 40% to 55% found just once. Specimen: CD8+ T cells sorted from blood, collected at roughly week 53, from a patient treated with tofacitinib. Receptors originate from a human donor with alopecia areata.

J is TRBJ2-6 and V is TRBV27; D is possibly TRBD1 (5 bases). The germline V and J ends were trimmed by 3 bases and 5 bases, with 20 bases remaining between them. Germline V lookup: CDR1 MNHEY, CDR2 SMNVEV (reference sequence). The CDR3 spans 18 residues. The CDR3 loop is CASSFSARQPRRANVLTF. Written as DNA, the CDR3 is TGTGCCAGCAGTTTCTCCGCCCGACAGCCCCGTAGGGCCAACGTCCTGACTTTC.

In this sample, this clone turned up a few times. The rearrangement links TRBV7-9 to TRBJ1-1; weak D call: TRBD1 (5 bases). Germline V gene data show CDR1 as SEHNR and CDR2 as FQNEAQ (reference sequence). This CDR3 comprises 14 residues. V was clipped by 0 bases and J by 5 bases, with 10 bases between them. The CDR3 nucleotides read TGTGCCAGCAGCTTAGCCGGGGCCCATACTGAAGCTTTCTTT. Translating it yields CASSLAGAHTEAFF.

The V call is TRBV13, the J call TRBJ1-2; D gene uncertain. Germline lookup yields CDR1 PRHDT and CDR2 FYEKMQ (reference sequence). CDR3 length: 13 amino acids. V lost 4 bases and J lost 4, with 10 bases in between. The CDR3 reads CASSSTDIYGYTF. CDR3 sequence (DNA): TGTGCCAGCAGCTCGACGGATATCTATGGCTACACCTTC. The full variable domain, in which reference TRBV13 and TRBJ1-2 provide the parts outside the CDR3, is AAGVIQSPRHLIKEKRETATLKCYPIPRHDTVYWYQQGPGQDPQFLISFYEKMQSDKGSIPDRFSAQQFSDYHSELNMSSLELGDSALYFCASSSTDIYGYTFGSGTRLTVV.

The V and J genes are TRBV19 and TRBJ2-1; 10 bases are shared with TRBD2. CDR3 size: 15 residues. Germline trimming cut 3 bases from V and 6 bases from J; bases unmatched to any gene: 5. Germline V gives CDR1 LNHDA, CDR2 SQIVND (reference sequence). As DNA, the CDR3 is TGTGCCAGTAGTATTTCACTAGCGGGGAGCAATGAGCAGTTCTTC. It specifies CASSISLAGSNEQFF. Drawing the rest from reference TRBV19 and TRBJ2-1, the complete variable domain is DGGITQSPKYLFRKEGQNVTLSCEQNLNHDAMYWYRQDPGQGLRLIYYSQIVNDFQKGDIAEGYSVSREKKESFPLTVTSAQKNPTAFYLCASSISLAGSNEQFFGPGTRLTVL.

The chain recombines TRBV4-3 with TRBJ2-5; D ambiguous. The germline V gene encodes CDR1 LGHNA and CDR2 YSLEER. The germline V and J ends were trimmed by 0 bases and 4 bases, with 15 bases remaining between them. The CDR3 is 16 residues long. CDR3 region: CASSQDIPPTPETQYF. The CDR3 DNA follows: TGCGCCAGCAGCCAAGATATCCCGCCTACCCCAGAGACCCAGTACTTC.

V usage is TRBV12-5 and J usage is TRBJ1-6; 7 nucleotides line up with TRBD1. Germline CDR1 reads LGHNT; CDR2 reads FRNRAP. This CDR3 is built from 18 residues. With V trimmed by 1 base and J by 5 bases, 11 bases remained unmatched. CDR3 nucleotide sequence: TGTGCTAGTGGTTTGGGGGCCCTCGAGGGGGCAGATAATTCACCCCTCCACTTT. Protein: CASGLGALEGADNSPLHF.

The chain carries TRBV7-3 and TRBJ1-2; 7 bases map to TRBD1. J was trimmed by 6 bases and V by 4 bases; bases with no gene match: 11. Germline loops: CDR1 SGHTA, CDR2 FQGTGA. This CDR3 has 15 residues. This CDR3 is CASSSSPDRFDGYTF. CDR3 DNA: TGTGCCAGCAGCTCATCCCCGGACAGGTTCGATGGCTACACCTTC.